This T cell receptor (beta chain) was obtained from a study of blood T cell repertoires in COVID-19. Study details: The United States, Italy and Spain provided the acute and convalescent COVID-19 samples.

In terms of age and location, participants ranged from roughly 18 to 100 years and lived in about two dozen US areas. Self-reported history from a screening survey and questionnaire set each donor's cohort. Assay used: immunoSEQ multiplex PCR; TCRdb lists only in-frame clones, some missing. The sample shows 120,000 to 150,000 clones, 85% to 90% of them seen only once. The V end was cut by 0 bases, the J end by 4 bases, with 12 bases between. CDR3 size: 15 residues. The germline V gene has CDR1 SGHDN and CDR2 FVKESK. The chain combines TRBV14 with TRBJ1-2; possible D gene TRBD1, 6 bases. Specimen: PBMCs or T cells enriched from blood (not recorded which). This TCR was recovered from a woman in her 30s with acute COVID-19. The CDR3 DNA reads TGTGCCAGCAGCCAAGAGTTGGGGGCCTCCTATGGCTACACCTTC. Translation gives CASSQELGASYGYTF.